This TCR beta chain was captured in a study of glioma-infiltrating T cells after dendritic cell vaccination. Looked up from germline, CDR1 is SGHTA and CDR2 is FQGNSA. Trimming pared 1 base from V and 4 bases from J, leaving 13 bases between. The CDR3 is 15 residues long. Clones were sequenced by immunoSEQ multiplex PCR, and TCRdb holds only the in-frame ones, with some missing. Here the sample spans under 100,000 clones, approximately 87% being singletons. V usage is TRBV7-2 and J usage is TRBJ1-1; TRBD1 is a possible D gene (6 bases). The sample in question was blood, obtained before dendritic cell vaccination. The source is a human donor with glioblastoma. CDR3 sequence reads: CASSLEQGRSTEAFF. CDR3 in DNA: TGTGCCAGCAGCTTAGAACAGGGACGAAGCACTGAAGCTTTCTTT. Based on the CDR3 plus reference TRBV7-2 and TRBJ1-1, the full variable domain is GAGVSQSPSNKVTEKGKDVELRCDPISGHTALYWYRQSLGQGLEFLIYFQGNSAPDKSGLPSDRFSAERTGGSVSTLTIQRTQQEDSAVYLCASSLEQGRSTEAFFGQGTRLTVV.